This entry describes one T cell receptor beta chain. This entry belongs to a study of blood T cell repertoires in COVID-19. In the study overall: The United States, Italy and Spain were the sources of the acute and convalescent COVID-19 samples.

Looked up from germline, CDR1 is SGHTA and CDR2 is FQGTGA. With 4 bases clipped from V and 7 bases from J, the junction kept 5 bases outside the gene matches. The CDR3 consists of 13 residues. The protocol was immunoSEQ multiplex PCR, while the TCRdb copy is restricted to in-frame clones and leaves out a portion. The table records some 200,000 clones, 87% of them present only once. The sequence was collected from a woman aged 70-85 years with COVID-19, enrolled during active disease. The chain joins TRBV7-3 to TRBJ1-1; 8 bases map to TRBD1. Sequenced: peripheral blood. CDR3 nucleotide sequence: TGTGCCAGCAGCTCGTCAGGGGGCTATGAAGCTTTCTTT. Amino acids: CASSSSGGYEAFF.